The rows below give T cell receptor beta chains drawn from one sample of a study of blood T cell repertoires in COVID-19. Sequencing was performed with immunoSEQ multiplex PCR; in TCRdb, only in-frame clones are kept and a portion is missing. This sample has about 170,000 clones; around 84% occur once, and the top ten carry more than 14%. The sequenced material came from peripheral blood. Receptor source: a woman aged 70 to 79 with COVID-19, enrolled during active disease. The CDR3 runs from the conserved cysteine through the conserved F or W. D genes are given only for firm matches. Size is stated for part of the rows, as once, few or many counts, or as a class when the clone is expanded.

clone size	CDR3 length	D gene	V gene	J gene	CDR3 protein	CDR3 DNA
-	15	TRBD2	TRBV6-4	TRBJ2-7	CASSDSSGSSYEQYF	TGTGCCAGCAGTGACTCTAGCGGGAGCTCCTACGAGCAGTACTTC
-	14	TRBD2	TRBV20-1	TRBJ2-7	CSASLGGSADEQYF	TGCAGTGCTAGTCTCGGCGGGAGCGCGGACGAGCAGTACTTC
-	12	-	TRBV5-6	TRBJ2-1	CASSSAGYEQFF	TGTGCCAGCAGCTCCGCAGGGTATGAGCAGTTCTTC
-	15	TRBD2	TRBV7-2	TRBJ2-1	CASSLVAGGFNEQFF	TGTGCCAGCAGCTTAGTAGCGGGAGGGTTCAATGAGCAGTTCTTC
-	13	-	TRBV27	TRBJ1-1	CASGPGFGTEAFF	TGTGCCAGCGGTCCAGGGTTCGGCACTGAAGCTTTCTTT
-	18	TRBD2	TRBV5-6	TRBJ2-3	CASSLAARAGGFTDTQYF	TGTGCCAGCAGCTTAGCGGCACGGGCGGGAGGGTTCACAGATACGCAGTATTTT
-	17	-	TRBV11-2	TRBJ1-4	CASSLDRGGGTNEKLFF	TGTGCCAGCAGCTTAGATCGGGGGGGCGGTACTAATGAAAAACTGTTTTTT
-	15	-	TRBV6-5	TRBJ2-2	CATVGGITNTGELFF	TGTGCCACGGTAGGAGGAATTACGAACACCGGGGAGCTGTTTTTT
-	14	TRBD2	TRBV3-1/TRBV3-2	TRBJ2-7	CASSSAGGKYEQYF	TGTGCCAGCAGCTCAGCGGGGGGGAAGTACGAGCAGTACTTC
-	12	-	TRBV25-1	TRBJ1-2	CASRDSPDGYTF	TGTGCCAGCAGAGACAGCCCCGATGGCTACACCTTC
once	16	-	TRBV19	TRBJ1-1	CASSESDSLRHTEAFF	TGTGCCAGTAGTGAAAGTGACTCCCTCCGCCACACTGAAGCTTTCTTT
-	13	TRBD2	TRBV9	TRBJ2-3	CASSARGGNAQYF	TGTGCCAGCAGCGCCCGGGGGGGCAACGCGCAGTATTTT
-	15	-	TRBV3-1/TRBV3-2	TRBJ1-1	CASSQDHSRAFEAFF	TGTGCCAGCAGCCAAGATCATTCCCGAGCCTTTGAAGCTTTCTTT
-	14	-	TRBV28	TRBJ2-2	CASSAARKAGELFF	TGTGCCAGCAGTGCGGCACGGAAGGCCGGGGAGCTGTTTTTT
-	15	-	TRBV7-8	TRBJ1-1	CASSLERGRATEAFF	TGTGCCAGCAGCTTAGAACGTGGGCGGGCCACTGAAGCTTTCTTT
-	13	-	TRBV19	TRBJ1-2	CASIQDMNYGYTF	TGTGCCAGTATCCAGGACATGAACTATGGCTACACCTTC
-	15	TRBD1	TRBV5-1	TRBJ2-2	CASSPRTGVIGELFF	TGCGCCAGCAGCCCACGGACAGGGGTTATCGGGGAGCTGTTTTTT
once	17	TRBD1	TRBV9	TRBJ1-4	CASSLTGRPATNEKLFF	TGTGCCAGCAGTCTGACAGGGAGGCCTGCAACTAATGAAAAACTGTTTTTT
-	15	-	TRBV28	TRBJ1-6	CASSLRHLVGSPLHF	TGTGCCAGCAGCCTGCGGCATCTTGTGGGTTCACCCCTCCACTTT
-	16	-	TRBV4-1	TRBJ1-2	CASSQEGVGVRYGYTF	TGCGCCAGCAGCCAAGAAGGTGTCGGGGTACGCTATGGCTACACCTTC
-	15	TRBD2	TRBV5-1	TRBJ2-3	CASSPGGRVTDTQYF	TGCGCCAGCAGCCCGGGGGGGCGAGTTACAGATACGCAGTATTTT
-	16	TRBD1	TRBV18	TRBJ1-1	CASSPTGTGLNTEAFF	TGTGCCAGCTCACCCACGGGGACAGGGTTGAACACTGAAGCTTTCTTT